The 8 T cell receptor beta chains below come from one sample, sequenced in a study of blood T cell repertoires in COVID-19. Assay: immunoSEQ multiplex PCR; the TCRdb copy retains only in-frame clones and omits some. The table includes roughly 17,000 clones, approximately 90% detected once. Specimen: peripheral blood. Receptors were obtained from a human donor with active COVID-19. The donor label of this sample is uncertain.

This clone came up a few times. The chain has TRBV7-9 and TRBJ1-2; 7 positions match TRBD1. The junction had 1 base not matched to a gene; V was cut back by 5 bases and J by 4 bases. The CDR3 totals 12 residues. The V gene's germline CDR1 is SEHNR and CDR2 FQNEAQ (reference sequence). Here the CDR3 DNA reads TGTGCCAGCAGCGCAGGGGGCTATGGCTACACCTTC. Residues: CASSAGGYGYTF.

This clone was found a few times. Other DNA sequences in this sample translate to the same CDR3. Here the CDR3 DNA reads TGCGCCAGCAGCTTGGTCGGGGGGAGCTACGAGCAGTACTTC. It encodes CASSLVGGSYEQYF. The chain joins TRBV5-1 to TRBJ2-7, with 7 bases fitting TRBD2. Germline lookup yields CDR1 SGHRS and CDR2 YFSETQ. The CDR3 is made up of 14 amino acids. V lost 0 bases to trimming and J lost 3 bases; unmatched junction nucleotides: 3.

The chain joins TRBV7-2 to TRBJ1-1; no clear D gene. This CDR3 has 14 amino acids. Germline-derived CDR1 and CDR2 are SGHTA and FQGNSA. V lost 5 bases, J lost 1 base, and 11 bases lay in between. The CDR3 DNA is TGTGCCAGCAGCACTGCCTACCGGAACACTGAAGCTTTCTTT. The encoded protein is CASSTAYRNTEAFF.

The chain employs TRBV2 and TRBJ1-5; 7 positions match TRBD1. Per germline, CDR1 SNHLY and CDR2 FYNNEI. The CDR3 runs 15 residues. The ends lost 6 bases at V and 0 bases at J; junction bases unmatched: 5. The CDR3 DNA reads TGTGCCAGCAGACCACAGGGGCATAGCAATCAGCCCCAGCATTTT. Translation: CASRPQGHSNQPQHF.

The rearrangement links TRBV6-2 or TRBV6-3 to TRBJ2-1; TRBD2 matches at 7 bases. J lost 7 bases, V lost 6 bases, and 9 bases had no gene match. Germline V gene sequence: CDR1 MNHEY, CDR2 SVGEGT. There are 14 residues in the CDR3. CDR3 protein: CASSSLRRGNEQFF. CDR3 coding DNA: TGTGCCAGCAGCTCACTAAGGCGGGGGAATGAGCAGTTCTTC.

CDR3 in amino acids: CASSLKGVSPLHF. CDR3 in DNA: TGTGCCAGCAGCTTAAAGGGAGTTTCACCCCTCCACTTT. The rearrangement uses TRBV7-2 and TRBJ1-6, with D hard to call. This CDR3 comprises 13 residues. V lost 2 bases and J 9 bases, leaving 8 bases between the germline ends. In germline, CDR1 is SGHTA, CDR2 FQGNSA.

The chain carries TRBV9 and TRBJ1-3; 7 nucleotides line up with TRBD1. Germline loops: CDR1 SGDLS, CDR2 YYNGEE. This CDR3 region has 15 residues. V shed 3 bases and J 0 bases; nucleotides not matched to a gene: 3. The CDR3 DNA reads as TGTGCCAGCAGCGCATGGGACAGCTCTGGAAACACCATATATTTT. Translated, it gives CASSAWDSSGNTIYF.

This CDR3 is CASSRGGAYEQYF. CDR3 bases: TGTGCCAGCAGCCGCGGGGGGGCCTACGAGCAGTACTTC. The chain combines TRBV3-1 (or the pseudogene TRBV3-2) with TRBJ2-7; 9 bases are a match to TRBD2. Per the germline V gene, CDR1 is LGHDT and CDR2 is YNNKEL (reference sequence). The trim removed 4 bases at V and 2 bases at J, leaving 0 bases unmatched. This CDR3 has 13 amino acids.